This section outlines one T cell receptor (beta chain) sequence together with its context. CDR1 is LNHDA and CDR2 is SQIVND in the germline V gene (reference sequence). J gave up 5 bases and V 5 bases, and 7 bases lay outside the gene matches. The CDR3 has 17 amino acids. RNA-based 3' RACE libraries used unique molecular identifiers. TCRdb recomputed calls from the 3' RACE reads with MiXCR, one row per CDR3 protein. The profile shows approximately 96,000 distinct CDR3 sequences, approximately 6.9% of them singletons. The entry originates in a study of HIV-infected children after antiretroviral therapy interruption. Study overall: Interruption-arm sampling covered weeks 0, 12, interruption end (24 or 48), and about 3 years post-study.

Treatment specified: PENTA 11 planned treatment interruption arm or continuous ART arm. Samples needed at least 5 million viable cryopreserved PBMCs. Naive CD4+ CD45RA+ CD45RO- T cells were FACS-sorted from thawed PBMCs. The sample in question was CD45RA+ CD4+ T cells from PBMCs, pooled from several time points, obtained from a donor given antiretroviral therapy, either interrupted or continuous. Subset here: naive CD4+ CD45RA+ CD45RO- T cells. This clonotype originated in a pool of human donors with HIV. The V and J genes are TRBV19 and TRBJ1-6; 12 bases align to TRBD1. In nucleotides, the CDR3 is TGTGCCAGTAGTTCACCGGGACAGGGGGCCAATAATTCACCCCTCCACTTT. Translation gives CASSSPGQGANNSPLHF. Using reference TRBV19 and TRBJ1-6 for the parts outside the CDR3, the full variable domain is DGGITQSPKYLFRKEGQNVTLSCEQNLNHDAMYWYRQDPGQGLRLIYYSQIVNDFQKGDIAEGYSVSREKKESFPLTVTSAQKNPTAFYLCASSSPGQGANNSPLHFGNGTRLTVT.